These 10 T cell receptor beta chains were sequenced from one sample in a study of T-cell reconstitution after alpha-beta-depleted transplantation in children. This sample's TCRbeta library carried unique molecular identifier barcodes. From the PCR reads, TCRdb called clonotypes with MiXCR, one entry per CDR3 protein. The sample lists 450,000 to 500,000 distinct CDR3 sequences; under 15% were seen once. Sequenced here: PBMCs from the stem cell graft donor, sampled from the stem cell graft. Receptor source: a human donor who donated a stem cell graft to a child with combined immunodeficiency.

The chain's CDR3 is CAAMGGTGELFF. The CDR3 region has the DNA TGTGCCGCGATGGGAGGAACCGGGGAGCTGTTTTTT. V usage is TRBV6-5 and J usage is TRBJ2-2, with a possible D match to TRBD2 (6 bases). Germline CDR1 and CDR2: MNHEY and SVGAGI. This CDR3 spans 12 amino acids. Trimming stripped 11 bases from V and 5 bases from J, with 12 bases between.

The chain combines TRBV20-1 with TRBJ2-7; 9 nucleotides agree with TRBD1. V shed 0 bases and J 6 bases; nucleotides not matched to a gene: 18. Germline-derived CDR1 and CDR2 are DFQATT and SNEGSKA (reference sequence). The CDR3 runs to 18 residues. The CDR3 region has the DNA TGCAGTGCTAGAGATCTAGAGGGAACAGGGGGCCAGGCGGGCGAGCAGTACTTC. Its protein is CSARDLEGTGGQAGEQYF.

The rearrangement joins TRBV20-1 to TRBJ2-5, with D hard to call. The germline V and J ends were trimmed by 3 bases and 4 bases, with 6 bases remaining between them. Germline assignment: CDR1 DFQATT and CDR2 SNEGSKA (reference sequence). The length of the CDR3 is 11 residues. The CDR3 is CSARFLETQYF. The DNA of the CDR3 is TGCAGTGCTAGGTTTCTAGAGACCCAGTACTTC.

This clonotype was counted many times. J is TRBJ2-7 and V is TRBV12-3 or TRBV12-4; D possibly corresponds to TRBD1 (6 bases). The CDR3 is 11 residues long. Trimming removed 8 bases at V and 4 bases at J, with 9 bases between. CDR3 nucleotide sequence: TGTGCCAGCGGAACAGGGTACGAGCAGTACTTC. Its protein product is CASGTGYEQYF.

Comments on this clonotype: One end of the junction varies from germline; a read error may be responsible. The rearrangement links TRBV7-7 to TRBJ2-3, with D perhaps being TRBD1 or TRBD2 (6 bases each). Germline CDR1 reads SSHAT; CDR2 reads FNYEAQ (reference sequence). This CDR3 spans 15 amino acids. CDR3 sequence reads: CASSLGSGAGDTQYF. CDR3 nucleotide sequence: TGTGCTAGCAGCTTAGGTTCGGGGGCGGGGGATACGCAGTATTTT.

This clonotype showed up just a few times. The V gene is TRBV12-3 or TRBV12-4, the J gene TRBJ2-1, with TRBD1 as a possible D gene (6 bases). V dropped 6 bases and J dropped 7 bases, with 13 bases sitting between them. CDR3 size: 13 residues. CDR3 sequence (DNA): TGTGCCAGCAGATCCTACAGGGAAAATGAGCAGTTCTTC. It is translated as CASRSYRENEQFF.

The table lists this clonotype with a few counts. This chain connects TRBV20-1 to TRBJ2-1; 7 nucleotides agree with TRBD2. V lost 2 bases to trimming and J lost 6 bases; unmatched junction nucleotides: 10. This CDR3 is built from 15 residues. Germline V gene sequence: CDR1 DFQATT, CDR2 SNEGSKA (reference sequence). DNA for the CDR3: TGCAGTGCTAGAAGCCATCTAGCGGCCGGCAATGAGCAGTTCTTC. This gives the protein CSARSHLAAGNEQFF.

This clonotype was seen repeatedly, ten times or more. The gene calls are TRBV6-5 and TRBJ2-3; tentative D call: TRBD1 (5 bases). V lost 2 bases and J 0 bases, leaving 9 bases between the germline ends. Germline V lookup: CDR1 MNHEY, CDR2 SVGAGI. The CDR3 length is 15 residues. Written as DNA, the CDR3 is TGTGCCAGCAGTTACAAGACAGAAAGCACAGATACGCAGTATTTT. This codes for CASSYKTESTDTQYF.

The genes are TRBV27 and TRBJ2-3; 8 bases fit TRBD1. Germline values: CDR1 MNHEY, CDR2 SMNVEV (reference sequence). The CDR3 totals 14 residues. Trimming took 2 bases from V and 3 from J; bases not matched to a gene: 1. The CDR3 spells CASSLQGATDTQYF. The CDR3 bases are TGTGCCAGCAGTTTACAGGGGGCTACAGATACGCAGTATTTT.

This clonotype was picked up many times. The CDR3 region has the DNA TGCGCCAGCAGCTTGAACTGGGGAGACTACAATGAGCAGTTCTTC. It translates to CASSLNWGDYNEQFF. The V call is TRBV5-1, the J call TRBJ2-1; TRBD2 is a possible D gene (5 bases). The V end was cut by 1 base, the J end by 3 bases, with 11 bases between. Germline V gives CDR1 SGHRS, CDR2 YFSETQ. The CDR3 is made up of 15 amino acids.